The rows below give T cell receptor beta chains drawn from one sample of a study of blood T cell repertoires in COVID-19. Profiling relied on immunoSEQ multiplex PCR, and the TCRdb table lists in-frame clones only, not all of them. The data hold some 330,000 clones, with around 87% observed a single time. What was sequenced was peripheral blood. The receptors were sampled from a woman between 45 and 65 years old with active or convalescent COVID-19. The CDR3 runs from the conserved cysteine through the conserved F or W. Each record gives: CDR3 protein, CDR3 DNA, V gene, J gene, clone size, D gene, CDR3 length. A D gene is named only where the DNA matches it firmly. Size is stated for part of the rows, as once, few or many counts, or as a class when the clone is expanded.

CDR3: CASSAGLAGESSYNEQFF
DNA: TGCGCCAGCAGCGCGGGACTAGCGGGTGAGAGCTCCTACAATGAGCAGTTCTTC
V: TRBV4-3
J: TRBJ2-1
size: -
D: TRBD2
length: 18

CDR3: CASSQGRTSHFNEQFF
DNA: TGTGCCAGCAGCCAAGGAAGGACTAGCCATTTCAATGAGCAGTTCTTC
V: TRBV4-2
J: TRBJ2-1
size: -
D: TRBD2
length: 16

CDR3: CASRSGYNEQFF
DNA: TGTGCCAGCAGGTCCGGTTACAATGAGCAGTTCTTC
V: TRBV28
J: TRBJ2-1
size: -
D: -
length: 12

CDR3: CAWRLGTGRTYGYTF
DNA: TGTGCCTGGAGACTGGGGACAGGGCGGACTTATGGCTACACCTTC
V: TRBV30
J: TRBJ1-2
size: -
D: TRBD1
length: 15

CDR3: CASYPDRGLQETQYF
DNA: TGCGCCAGCTACCCGGACAGGGGGCTTCAAGAGACCCAGTACTTC
V: TRBV5-1
J: TRBJ2-5
size: -
D: TRBD1
length: 15

CDR3: CAWDRQGNTEAFF
DNA: TGTGCCTGGGATAGGCAGGGGAACACTGAAGCTTTCTTT
V: TRBV30
J: TRBJ1-1
size: -
D: -
length: 13

CDR3: CASSSQPGAYGYTF
DNA: TGTGCCAGCAGTTCCCAGCCTGGGGCCTATGGCTACACCTTC
V: TRBV7-2
J: TRBJ1-2
size: -
D: -
length: 14

CDR3: CAISKEGETQYF
DNA: TGTGCCATCAGTAAGGAGGGAGAGACCCAGTACTTC
V: TRBV10-3
J: TRBJ2-5
size: -
D: -
length: 12

CDR3: CARKYRDRGATTNEKLFF
DNA: TGTGCCAGAAAATACCGGGACAGGGGGGCGACAACTAATGAAAAACTGTTTTTT
V: TRBV7-4
J: TRBJ1-4
size: -
D: TRBD1
length: 18

CDR3: CARRHGGTGFNYGYTF
DNA: TGTGCCAGAAGGCATGGGGGGACAGGGTTTAACTATGGCTACACCTTC
V: TRBV5-3
J: TRBJ1-2
size: -
D: TRBD1
length: 16

CDR3: CASSPPGRQPRANYGYTF
DNA: TGTGCCAGCAGTCCACCCGGGCGACAGCCGCGAGCTAACTATGGCTACACCTTC
V: TRBV28
J: TRBJ1-2
size: -
D: -
length: 18

CDR3: CASSPGQGVGQPQHF
DNA: TGTGCCAGCTCCCCGGGACAGGGGGTAGGTCAGCCCCAGCATTTT
V: TRBV18
J: TRBJ1-5
size: few
D: TRBD1
length: 15

CDR3: CARGLAGTYNEQFF
DNA: TGTGCCAGGGGACTAGCGGGGACCTACAATGAGCAGTTCTTC
V: TRBV2
J: TRBJ2-1
size: -
D: TRBD2
length: 14

CDR3: CAWGRNEQFF
DNA: TGTGCCTGGGGGCGGAATGAGCAGTTCTTC
V: TRBV30
J: TRBJ2-1
size: -
D: -
length: 10

CDR3: CATSGPYPGQRSRSSYNEQFF
DNA: TGTGCCACCAGTGGCCCCTATCCGGGACAAAGGTCTCGTAGCTCCTACAATGAGCAGTTCTTC
V: TRBV24-1
J: TRBJ2-1
size: -
D: -
length: 21

CDR3: CASSKDRTYEQYF
DNA: TGTGCCAGCAGTAAAGACAGGACTTACGAGCAGTACTTC
V: TRBV6-6
J: TRBJ2-7
size: -
D: -
length: 13

CDR3: CASSQDPGRRVGEKLFF
DNA: TGCGCCAGCAGCCAAGATCCAGGCCGGCGGGTAGGAGAAAAACTGTTTTTT
V: TRBV4-3
J: TRBJ1-4
size: -
D: -
length: 17

CDR3: CASSNSGQGSEQFF
DNA: TGTGCCAGTAGTAACTCCGGACAGGGCAGTGAGCAGTTCTTC
V: TRBV19
J: TRBJ2-1
size: -
D: TRBD1
length: 14

CDR3: CASADRGSYNEQFF
DNA: TGTGCCAGTGCTGACAGGGGATCCTACAATGAGCAGTTCTTC
V: TRBV27
J: TRBJ2-1
size: -
D: TRBD1
length: 14

CDR3: CASSPGTDFNYGYTF
DNA: TGTGCCAGCTCACCAGGGACAGACTTCAACTATGGCTACACCTTC
V: TRBV18
J: TRBJ1-2
size: once
D: TRBD1
length: 15

CDR3: CASSQSTSGAMETQYF
DNA: TGTGCCAGCAGCCAATCGACTAGCGGGGCGATGGAGACCCAGTACTTC
V: TRBV3-1/TRBV3-2
J: TRBJ2-5
size: few
D: TRBD2
length: 16

CDR3: CASSLVGGSSYNSPLHF
DNA: TGTGCCAGCAGCTTAGTCGGTGGGAGCTCCTATAATTCACCCCTCCACTTT
V: TRBV7-8
J: TRBJ1-6
size: -
D: -
length: 17

CDR3: CASSQWTDVSSYNSPLHF
DNA: TGTGCCAGCAGCCAATGGACAGACGTTAGCTCCTATAATTCACCCCTCCACTTT
V: TRBV21-1
J: TRBJ1-6
size: -
D: -
length: 18

CDR3: CASSLGSARSNQPQHF
DNA: TGTGCCAGCAGCTTAGGTAGTGCCCGGAGCAATCAGCCCCAGCATTTT
V: TRBV7-2
J: TRBJ1-5
size: once
D: -
length: 16

CDR3: CASSPPTEPRVEYF
DNA: TGTGCCAGCTCACCACCGACAGAGCCTCGGGTGGAGTACTTC
V: TRBV18
J: TRBJ2-7
size: once
D: -
length: 14

CDR3: CASSLGAPPYEQYF
DNA: TGCGCCAGCAGCTTGGGGGCGCCTCCCTACGAGCAGTACTTC
V: TRBV5-1
J: TRBJ2-7
size: once
D: -
length: 14

CDR3: CASSSRGNLGAYEQYF
DNA: TGTGCCAGCTCATCACGCGGGAACCTTGGAGCCTACGAGCAGTACTTC
V: TRBV18
J: TRBJ2-7
size: -
D: -
length: 16

CDR3: CASSIGSAGAQPQHF
DNA: TGTGCCAGTAGTATCGGCAGTGCGGGGGCCCAGCCCCAGCATTTT
V: TRBV19
J: TRBJ1-5
size: -
D: -
length: 15

CDR3: CASSSPGGASTFF
DNA: TGTGCCAGCAGTTCCCCAGGGGGCGCGTCGACTTTCTTT
V: TRBV6-5
J: TRBJ1-1
size: -
D: TRBD1
length: 13

CDR3: CASSLQISSYEQYF
DNA: TGTGCCAGCAGCTTGCAGATAAGCTCCTACGAGCAGTACTTC
V: TRBV5-4
J: TRBJ2-7
size: -
D: -
length: 14

CDR3: CASSFSSNQPQHF
DNA: TGTGCCAGCAGTTTCTCTAGCAATCAGCCCCAGCATTTT
V: TRBV12-3/TRBV12-4
J: TRBJ1-5
size: -
D: -
length: 13

CDR3: CASSLLQGANYGYTF
DNA: TGCGCCAGCAGCCTCCTACAGGGAGCTAACTATGGCTACACCTTC
V: TRBV4-1
J: TRBJ1-2
size: -
D: -
length: 15

CDR3: CAISDPGGTGLNYGYTF
DNA: TGTGCCATCAGTGACCCGGGAGGGACAGGGCTTAACTATGGCTACACCTTC
V: TRBV10-3
J: TRBJ1-2
size: once
D: TRBD1
length: 17

CDR3: CASSRPGTRSNEQFF
DNA: TGTGCCAGCAGCAGACCCGGGACTAGATCCAATGAGCAGTTCTTC
V: TRBV27
J: TRBJ2-1
size: -
D: TRBD2
length: 15

CDR3: CASSPKHRGSYEQYF
DNA: TGTGCCAGCAGCCCGAAACACAGGGGTTCCTACGAGCAGTACTTC
V: TRBV7-2
J: TRBJ2-7
size: -
D: TRBD1
length: 15

CDR3: CASSPGTELLYGYTF
DNA: TGTGCCAGCTCACCAGGGACAGAACTACTCTATGGCTACACCTTC
V: TRBV18
J: TRBJ1-2
size: once
D: TRBD1
length: 15

CDR3: CASQQGPYEQYF
DNA: TGTGCCAGTCAACAGGGACCCTACGAGCAGTACTTC
V: TRBV5-5
J: TRBJ2-7
size: -
D: -
length: 12

CDR3: CASSDPLDKRIPSTDTQYF
DNA: TGTGCCAGCAGTGATCCCCTCGACAAGCGGATTCCTAGCACAGATACGCAGTATTTT
V: TRBV2
J: TRBJ2-3
size: -
D: -
length: 19

CDR3: CASSLDREDTEAFF
DNA: TGTGCCAGCAGTTTGGACAGGGAGGACACTGAAGCTTTCTTT
V: TRBV28
J: TRBJ1-1
size: few
D: TRBD1
length: 14

CDR3: CASSFFRAGELFF
DNA: TGTGCCAGCAGTTTTTTCAGGGCCGGGGAGCTGTTTTTT
V: TRBV12-3/TRBV12-4
J: TRBJ2-2
size: -
D: -
length: 13

CDR3: CASRAAATYEQYF
DNA: TGTGCCAGCAGGGCGGCAGCGACCTACGAGCAGTACTTC
V: TRBV25-1
J: TRBJ2-7
size: -
D: -
length: 13

CDR3: CASRVRGTEAFF
DNA: TGTGCCAGCAGGGTCAGGGGCACTGAAGCTTTCTTT
V: TRBV7-2
J: TRBJ1-1
size: -
D: -
length: 12

CDR3: CASGGRGDTQYF
DNA: TGTGCCAGCGGGGGCCGTGGAGATACGCAGTATTTT
V: TRBV9
J: TRBJ2-3
size: -
D: -
length: 12

CDR3: CASSLRQGDTGELFF
DNA: TGCGCCAGCAGCTTGAGGCAGGGGGACACCGGGGAGCTGTTTTTT
V: TRBV5-1
J: TRBJ2-2
size: -
D: TRBD1
length: 15

CDR3: CASTDRIYGYTF
DNA: TGTGCCAGCACGGACAGGATATATGGCTACACCTTC
V: TRBV11-2
J: TRBJ1-2
size: -
D: TRBD1
length: 12

CDR3: CASSQGLILSGNTIYF
DNA: TGCGCCAGCAGCCAAGGTCTGATACTCTCTGGAAACACCATATATTTT
V: TRBV4-1
J: TRBJ1-3
size: -
D: -
length: 16

CDR3: CASSIATSGTSSYEQYF
DNA: TGTGCCAGTAGTATAGCGACTAGCGGGACGAGCTCCTACGAGCAGTACTTC
V: TRBV19
J: TRBJ2-7
size: -
D: TRBD2
length: 17

CDR3: CASSFGTSNTEAFF
DNA: TGTGCCAGCAGCTTCGGGACATCGAACACTGAAGCTTTCTTT
V: TRBV5-8
J: TRBJ1-1
size: -
D: -
length: 14

CDR3: CATSDRRDSEWNTDTQYF
DNA: TGTGCCACCAGTGATCGCCGGGACAGCGAATGGAACACAGATACGCAGTATTTT
V: TRBV24-1
J: TRBJ2-3
size: -
D: TRBD1
length: 18

CDR3: CASSYPKNTEAFF
DNA: TGTGCCAGCAGTTATCCTAAGAACACTGAAGCTTTCTTT
V: TRBV6-2/TRBV6-3
J: TRBJ1-1
size: -
D: -
length: 13

CDR3: CAWQGQRGYTF
DNA: TGTGCCTGGCAGGGACAGAGGGGCTACACCTTC
V: TRBV30
J: TRBJ1-2
size: -
D: TRBD1
length: 11

CDR3: CASILFSGNTIYF
DNA: TGTGCCAGCATCCTATTTTCTGGAAACACCATATATTTT
V: TRBV12-3/TRBV12-4
J: TRBJ1-3
size: -
D: -
length: 13

CDR3: CASSFGPAGGYTF
DNA: TGTGCCAGCAGTTTCGGCCCCGCGGGCGGCTACACCTTC
V: TRBV6-5
J: TRBJ1-2
size: -
D: -
length: 13

CDR3: CASSVRQYSNYGYTF
DNA: TGTGCCAGCAGCGTCCGACAGTACTCTAACTATGGCTACACCTTC
V: TRBV13
J: TRBJ1-2
size: -
D: -
length: 15

CDR3: CASSFDHGGEQFF
DNA: TGTGCCAGCAGCTTCGACCATGGCGGTGAGCAGTTCTTC
V: TRBV7-3
J: TRBJ2-1
size: once
D: -
length: 13

CDR3: CASSYSEGGLGEQFF
DNA: TGTGCCAGCAGTTACTCGGAGGGAGGGCTCGGTGAGCAGTTCTTC
V: TRBV6-5
J: TRBJ2-1
size: -
D: TRBD2
length: 15

CDR3: CAISPGTHYEQYF
DNA: TGTGCCATCAGCCCCGGGACTCACTACGAGCAGTACTTC
V: TRBV10-3
J: TRBJ2-7
size: -
D: -
length: 13

CDR3: CASSISGQETQYF
DNA: TGTGCCAGCAGCATCTCGGGGCAAGAGACCCAGTACTTC
V: TRBV5-5
J: TRBJ2-5
size: -
D: -
length: 13

CDR3: CASSARDRGAEKLFF
DNA: TGTGCCAGCAGCGCCCGGGACAGGGGAGCTGAAAAACTGTTTTTT
V: TRBV6-2/TRBV6-3
J: TRBJ1-4
size: -
D: TRBD1
length: 15

CDR3: CASSLAGLTEAFF
DNA: TGTGCCAGCAGCTTAGCAGGGTTGACTGAAGCTTTCTTT
V: TRBV11-2
J: TRBJ1-1
size: -
D: -
length: 13